Following are 26 T cell receptor beta chains from one sample sequenced in a study of T cells in women clearing cervical HPV infection. Generated by immunoSEQ multiplex PCR, the TCRdb table keeps only in-frame clones and is missing some. The specimen's table records 40,000 to 55,000 clones. Sequenced: blood buffy coat. Receptors originate from a woman between 18 and 69 years old with a cervical HPV16 infection that either progressed to CIN3+ or cleared (not recorded which).

As for this clone: The read gets to within 3 residues of the CDR3 end, and the germline J gene fills in the rest. The gene calls are TRBV11-2 and TRBJ1-1; 8 bases fit TRBD1. V trimming: 4 bases; J trimming: 5 bases; junction bases outside the gene matches: 6. The germline V gene encodes CDR1 SGHAT and CDR2 FQNNGV. CDR3 size: 14 residues. CDR3 in amino acids: CASSYGQGGTEAFF. The sequenced CDR3 bases are TGTGCCAGCAGCTACGGACAGGGAGGAACTGAA.

Turning to this clone: The read terminates 3 residues before the CDR3 end, so the remaining end is supplied by the germline J gene. The chain employs TRBV10-3 and TRBJ2-3; a possible D gene is TRBD2 (7 bases). Trimming stripped 2 bases from V and 7 bases from J, with 16 bases between. The germline V gene encodes CDR1 ENHRY and CDR2 SYGVKD. The CDR3 spans 15 residues. CDR3 DNA (partial): TGTGCCATCAGTGAGGGACTAGGGGGGGAGAATACG. Protein sequence: CAISEGLGGENT. The entire CDR3 protein reads CAISEGLGGENTQYF.

Points on this clone: The read comes to an end 3 residues before the CDR3 does, leaving the germline J gene to fill in the end. The chain employs TRBV30 and TRBJ1-4; no firm D call. V was cut by 2 bases and J by 5 bases, with 12 bases left in between. The CDR3 covers 14 residues. Germline values: CDR1 GTSNPN, CDR2 SVGIG (reference sequence). Incomplete CDR3 DNA: TGTGCCTGGAGTAGATGGACTGAAAATGAAAAA. This encodes CAWSRWTENEK. The entire CDR3 reads CAWSRWTENEKLFF.

About this clone: The read falls 3 residues short of the CDR3 end, and the missing part is taken from the germline J gene. The J gene is TRBJ2-7, the V gene TRBV20-1, with TRBD2 matching 9 bases. CDR3 length: 14 amino acids. V lost 5 bases, J lost 3 bases, and 8 bases stayed unmatched. Germline CDR1 is DFQATT and CDR2 is SNEGSKA (reference sequence). The CDR3 sequence: CSAPNLAGSYEQYF. CDR3 DNA (partial): TGCAGTGCTCCTAATCTAGCGGGGAGCTACGAG.

Note on this clone: Sequencing ends 3 residues short of the CDR3 end; the germline J gene provides the rest. This rearrangement joins TRBV10-1 to TRBJ2-3, with 11 bases aligning to TRBD2. The V gene's germline CDR1 is WNHNN and CDR2 SYGVQD (reference sequence). The CDR3 runs 16 residues. The CDR3 bases that were read are TGCGCCAGCAGTGCCCCCCTAGCGGGGGGCCGCGGGACG. Its translation: CASSAPLAGGRGT. The CDR3 reads in full as CASSAPLAGGRGTQYF.

On this clone itself: Sequencing ends 3 residues short of the CDR3 end; the germline J gene provides the rest. V and J are TRBV30 and TRBJ2-3; possible D gene TRBD2, 6 bases. The V gene's germline CDR1 is GTSNPN and CDR2 SVGIG (reference sequence). This CDR3 comprises 15 residues. With 6 bases removed from V and 6 bases from J, the gap between germline ends came to 22 bases. The chain's CDR3 is CACLLRGNIWDTQYF. Incomplete CDR3 DNA: TGTGCCTGCCTCCTACGGGGGAACATATGGGATACG.

With regard to this clone: The CDR3 end lies 3 residues beyond the end of the read and is filled in from the germline J gene. V gene TRBV30 combines with J gene TRBJ1-5, with TRBD1 as a possible D gene (5 bases). The CDR3 is made up of 14 amino acids. The germline V gene has CDR1 GTSNPN and CDR2 SVGIG (reference sequence). V was shortened by 0 bases and J by 7 bases, with 13 bases between the two germline ends. CDR3 amino acids: CAWSVARGRQPQHF. The covered CDR3 bases are TGTGCCTGGAGTGTTGCAAGGGGCAGGCAGCCC.

With respect to this clone: The read terminates 3 residues ahead of where the CDR3 ends, so the germline J gene completes it. The chain couples TRBV18 to TRBJ1-2; the D is unclear. This CDR3 has 15 amino acids. Germline V gives CDR1 KGHSH, CDR2 LQKENI. The part of the CDR3 DNA that was read is TGTGCCAGCTCAGCCGGACTAGCGCGAACCTACGAC. Encoded protein: CASSAGLARTYD. The CDR3, in full, reads CASSAGLARTYDYTF.

On this clone itself: The DNA ends 3 residues before the CDR3 does, and the rest of the CDR3 is filled in from the germline J gene. The chain joins TRBV29-1 to TRBJ2-1; TRBD1 agrees at 8 bases. Germline V CDR1 and CDR2: SQVTM, ANQGSEA. This CDR3 is 15 amino acids long. The V and J ends lost 4 bases and 4 bases, in that order; junction bases with no gene match: 9. The part of the CDR3 DNA that was read is TGCAGCGTTGCATGGACAGGGCGGTTATACAATGAG. It specifies CSVAWTGRLYNE. The entire CDR3 sequence reads CSVAWTGRLYNEQFF.

Partial CDR3 DNA: TGCGCCAGCAGTGAGTCGGGGACTCGTGGC. Translation: CASSESGTRG. The full CDR3 protein is CASSESGTRGYTF. The chain couples TRBV10-1 to TRBJ1-2; the D gene is possibly TRBD1 (5 bases). From the germline J gene comes the end of the CDR3, since the read stops 3 residues before it. Germline V gene data show CDR1 as WNHNN and CDR2 as SYGVQD (reference sequence). The V end was cut by 0 bases, the J end by 7 bases, with 9 bases between. CDR3 length: 13 amino acids.

Note on this clone: The CDR3 is cut off 3 residues early in the read; its end comes from the germline J gene. The chain is built from TRBV2 and TRBJ2-7; maybe TRBD2 (5 bases). The CDR3 consists of 14 residues. CDR1 SNHLY and CDR2 FYNNEI come from the germline V gene. Trimming stripped 8 bases from V and 2 bases from J, with 16 bases between. The CDR3 protein is CASSKRLATYEQYF. The DNA read from the CDR3 is TGTGCCAGCTCTAAACGCCTAGCTACCTACGAG.

As concerns this clone: The read halts 3 residues ahead of the CDR3 end, with the missing end drawn from the germline J gene. The V and J genes are TRBV7-3 and TRBJ1-6; D is uncertain. CDR1 and CDR2 (germline): SGHTA, FQGTGA. Between the trimmed V and J ends, which lost 5 bases and 7 bases, there was a span of 15 bases. CDR3 length equals 15 residues. The covered CDR3 bases are TGTGCCAGCAGCAACTCGCGGGCCAGGAATTCACCC. Encoded protein: CASSNSRARNSP. In full, the CDR3 reads CASSNSRARNSPLHF.

Comments on this clone: The read falls 3 residues short of the CDR3 end, and the missing part is taken from the germline J gene. This chain links TRBV7-3 with TRBJ2-3, with 8 bases matching TRBD1. The CDR3 runs to 14 residues. Germline assignment: CDR1 SGHTA and CDR2 FQGTGA. V lost 2 bases, J lost 4 bases, and 2 bases stayed unmatched. The CDR3 spells CASSLSGQADTQYF. CDR3 bases read: TGTGCCAGCAGCTTATCGGGACAGGCAGATACG.

With respect to this clone: The sequenced fragment ends 3 residues before the CDR3 boundary, so the rest is inferred from the germline J gene. The chain links TRBV5-1 to TRBJ1-1; 7 positions match TRBD1. CDR1 is SGHRS, CDR2 YFSETQ, per germline. This CDR3 has 14 residues. The V and J ends lost 4 bases and 5 bases, in that order; junction bases with no gene match: 8. The CDR3 loop reads CASSRNRGGTEAFF. The CDR3 bases that were read are TGCGCCAGCAGCAGGAACAGGGGAGGAACTGAA. Variable domain in full (rest from reference TRBV5-1 and TRBJ1-1): KAGVTQTPRYLIKTRGQQVTLSCSPISGHRSVSWYQQTPGQGLQFLFEYFSETQRNKGNFPGRFSGRQFSNSRSEMNVSTLELGDSALYLCASSRNRGGTEAFFGQGTRLTVV.

As concerns this clone: The sequenced fragment ends 3 residues before the CDR3 boundary, so the rest is inferred from the germline J gene. The chain couples TRBV7-9 to TRBJ1-1; D remains ambiguous. CDR1 SEHNR and CDR2 FQNEAQ come from the germline V gene (reference sequence). This CDR3 spans 13 amino acids. Trimming removed 5 bases at V and 1 base at J, with 8 bases between. CDR3 residues: CASSTGGNTEAFF. The DNA read from the CDR3 is TGTGCCAGCAGCACTGGCGGGAACACTGAA.

Of note for this clone: The CDR3 end lies 3 residues beyond the end of the read and is filled in from the germline J gene. The J gene is TRBJ2-7, the V gene TRBV29-1, with a weak D call TRBD1 (8 bases). Trimming removed 6 bases at V and 4 bases at J, with 19 bases between. Germline lookup yields CDR1 SQVTM and CDR2 ANQGSEA. There are 14 residues in the CDR3. CDR3 sequence: CSVPKGQGGYEQYF. The DNA read from the CDR3 is TGCAGCGTACCCAAAGGACAGGGAGGGTACGAG.

With regard to this clone: The read is 3 residues too short to cover the CDR3 end, so that end is filled in from the germline J gene. The chain couples TRBV11-2 to TRBJ2-3; D might be TRBD1 (5 bases). Looked up from germline, CDR1 is SGHAT and CDR2 is FQNNGV. The V end lost 5 bases, the J end lost 2 bases, and 14 bases lay between the germline ends. CDR3 length equals 15 residues. The sequenced part of the CDR3 DNA is TGTGCCAGCAGCATCCTTGGGGCCTCCACAGATACG. As protein: CASSILGASTDT. The entire CDR3 protein reads CASSILGASTDTQYF.

Concerning this clone: The read gets to within 3 residues of the CDR3 end, and the germline J gene fills in the rest. The rearrangement uses TRBV5-1 and TRBJ2-1; 12 positions match TRBD2. V lost 1 base, J lost 8 bases, and 4 bases stayed unmatched. The germline CDR1 and CDR2 sequences are SGHRS and YFSETQ. This CDR3 has 15 amino acids. CDR3 DNA, as far as it was read: TGCGCCAGCAGCTTGCTAGCGGGGGGGCCGTATGAG. It translates to CASSLLAGGPYE. The whole CDR3 sequence is CASSLLAGGPYEQFF.

This clone is classed as medium-sized by frequency. The CDR3 end falls 3 residues outside the read, so it is completed with the germline J gene. The gene calls are TRBV14 and TRBJ1-1, with unresolved D. CDR1 SGHDN and CDR2 FVKESK come from the germline V gene. V lost 0 bases and J 5 bases, leaving 4 bases between the germline ends. The CDR3 sequence is 12 residues long. CDR3 sequence reads: CASSQDRTEAFF. CDR3 bases read: TGTGCCAGCAGCCAAGACAGGACTGAA. Full variable domain (missing parts from reference TRBV14 and TRBJ1-1): EAGVTQFPSHSVIEKGQTVTLRCDPISGHDNLYWYRRVMGKEIKFLLHFVKESKQDESGMPNNRFLAERTGGTYSTLKVQPAELEDSGVYFCASSQDRTEAFFGQGTRLTVV.

For this clone: The read ends 3 residues shy of where the CDR3 ends; the end is completed using the germline J gene. The chain links TRBV18 to TRBJ1-2, with 7 bases that match TRBD1. V lost 3 bases and J lost 4; bases outside the gene matches: 5. This CDR3 region has 14 residues. CDR1 and CDR2 (germline): KGHSH, LQKENI. The DNA read from the CDR3 is TGTGCCAGCTCACCTCTCGGGACAGTCTATGGC. Amino acid sequence: CASSPLGTVYG. The entire CDR3 protein reads CASSPLGTVYGYTF.

For this clone: The read stops 3 residues short of the end of the CDR3; the missing end is completed from the germline J gene. This chain links TRBV19 with TRBJ2-7; D possibly corresponds to TRBD1 (6 bases). CDR3 length: 14 amino acids. Germline-derived CDR1 and CDR2 are LNHDA and SQIVND (reference sequence). Trimming pared 2 bases from V and 4 bases from J, leaving 12 bases between. This CDR3 reads CASSITGTQYEQYF. The part of the CDR3 DNA that was read is TGTGCCAGTAGTATAACCGGGACACAATACGAG.

As for this clone: The read ends 3 residues shy of where the CDR3 ends; the end is completed using the germline J gene. The J gene is TRBJ2-1, the V gene TRBV2; D remains ambiguous. In germline, CDR1 is SNHLY, CDR2 FYNNEI. There are 14 residues in the CDR3. The germline V and J ends were trimmed by 4 bases and 0 bases, with 7 bases remaining between them. The CDR3 loop reads CASSVQSSYNEQFF. The DNA read from the CDR3 is TGTGCCAGCAGTGTACAGAGCTCCTACAATGAG.

Worth noting for this clone: The read finishes 3 residues shy of the CDR3 end, and the germline J gene is used to complete it. The chain carries TRBV10-2 and TRBJ2-7; 8 positions agree with TRBD1. This CDR3 is built from 14 residues. Germline V gives CDR1 WSHSY, CDR2 SAAADI. V was clipped by 6 bases and J by 5 bases; unmatched bases: 9. CDR3 DNA (partial): TGCGCCAGCAGACAGGGGGTGTTGAGGAACGAG. Translated: CASRQGVLRNE. The full CDR3 reads CASRQGVLRNEQYF.

Regarding this clone: The read terminates 3 residues before the CDR3 end, so the remaining end is supplied by the germline J gene. This rearrangement joins TRBV20-1 to TRBJ2-7; 11 bases fit TRBD2. The CDR3 loop spans 15 amino acids. After removal of 4 bases from V and 6 bases from J, the junction contained 11 bases not matched to a gene. Germline CDR1 DFQATT, CDR2 SNEGSKA (reference sequence). CDR3 sequence reads: CSATGLAGLMSEQYF. CDR3 bases read: TGCAGTGCTACAGGACTAGCGGGTCTTATGAGCGAG.

With respect to this clone: The missing CDR3 end, 3 residues past where the read stops, is filled in from the germline J gene. The V gene is TRBV9, the J gene TRBJ2-3; 7 bases line up with TRBD1. Germline trimming cut 2 bases from V and 6 bases from J; bases unmatched to any gene: 18. This CDR3 contains 18 residues. Germline loops: CDR1 SGDLS, CDR2 YYNGEE. The CDR3 loop reads CASSVRPLGTDRTDTQYF. The CDR3 bases that were read are TGTGCCAGCAGCGTCCGCCCTCTCGGGACAGATAGGACGGATACG.

Here the CDR3 reads CAWSGGTTTLGWDTEAFF. The CDR3 DNA, read in part, is TGTGCCTGGAGTGGCGGGACAACCACGTTGGGCTGGGACACTGAA. This chain joins TRBV30 and TRBJ1-1, with a tentative D call TRBD1 (6 bases). Coverage ceases 3 residues before the CDR3 finishes, and the germline J gene fills in the end. Deletions cut 1 base from V and 3 bases from J, with 24 bases between. The CDR3 has 18 amino acids. CDR1 and CDR2 (germline): GTSNPN, SVGIG (reference sequence).